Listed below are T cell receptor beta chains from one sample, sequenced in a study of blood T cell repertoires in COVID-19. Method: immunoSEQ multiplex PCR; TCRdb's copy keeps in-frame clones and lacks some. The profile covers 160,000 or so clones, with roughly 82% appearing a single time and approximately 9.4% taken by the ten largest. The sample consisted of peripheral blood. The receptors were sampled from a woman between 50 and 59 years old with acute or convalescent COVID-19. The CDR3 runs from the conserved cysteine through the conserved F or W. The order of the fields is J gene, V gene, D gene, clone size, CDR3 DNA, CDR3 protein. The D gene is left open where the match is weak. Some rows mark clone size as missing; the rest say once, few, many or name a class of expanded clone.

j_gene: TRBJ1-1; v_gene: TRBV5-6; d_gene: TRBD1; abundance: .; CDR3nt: TGTGCCAGCACCTTGTCAGGGGGAGACACTGAAGCTTTCTTT; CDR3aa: CASTLSGGDTEAFF
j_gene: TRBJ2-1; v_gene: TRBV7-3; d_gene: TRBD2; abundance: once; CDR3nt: TGTGCCAGCAGCTTGGTAGCGGGGGAAAATGAGCAGTTCTTC; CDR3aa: CASSLVAGENEQFF
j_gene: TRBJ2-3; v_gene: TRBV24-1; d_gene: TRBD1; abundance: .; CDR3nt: TGTGCCACCAGTGATCCCGGACAGGGGATCACAGATACGCAGTATTTT; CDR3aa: CATSDPGQGITDTQYF
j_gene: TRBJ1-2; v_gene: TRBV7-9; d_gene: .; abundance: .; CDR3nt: TGTGCCAGCAGCCCGCGAAGGACCGGGGAGCATGGCTACACCTTC; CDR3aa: CASSPRRTGEHGYTF
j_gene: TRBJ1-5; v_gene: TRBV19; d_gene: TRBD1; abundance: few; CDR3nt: TGTGCCAGTAGTATAAAGAGGGGGCGCATCAATCAGCCCCAGCATTTT; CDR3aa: CASSIKRGRINQPQHF
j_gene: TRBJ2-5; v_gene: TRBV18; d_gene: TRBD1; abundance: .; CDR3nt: TGTGCCAGCTCACGTCTTCTCGGTAGGGGGCAGGAGGAGACCCAGTACTTC; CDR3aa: CASSRLLGRGQEETQYF
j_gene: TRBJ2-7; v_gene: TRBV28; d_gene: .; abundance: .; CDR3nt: TGTGCCAGCTGGGACTCCTATTCCTACGAGCAGTACTTC; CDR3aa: CASWDSYSYEQYF
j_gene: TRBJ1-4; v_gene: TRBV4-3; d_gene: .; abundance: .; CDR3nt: TGCGCCAGCAGCCAAGATCTTCTAACCTCTAATGAAAAACTGTTTTTT; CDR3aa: CASSQDLLTSNEKLFF
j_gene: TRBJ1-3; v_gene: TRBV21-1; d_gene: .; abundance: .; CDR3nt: TGTGCCAGCAGCGAGAAACAGGGTGGAAACACCATATATTTT; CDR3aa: CASSEKQGGNTIYF
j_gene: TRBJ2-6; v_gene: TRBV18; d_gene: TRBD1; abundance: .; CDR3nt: TGTGCCAGCTCACTAGGACAGGTACGGGGCCTGACTTTC; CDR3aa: CASSLGQVRGLTF
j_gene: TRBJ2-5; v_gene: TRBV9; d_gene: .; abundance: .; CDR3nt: TGTGCCAGCAGCGTAGAGAGGGGGCAAGAGACCCAGTACTTC; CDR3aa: CASSVERGQETQYF
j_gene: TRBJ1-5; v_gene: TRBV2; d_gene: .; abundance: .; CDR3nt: TGTGCCAGCAGTGAAGCGGGAGGGTCCTCGCAGCCCCAGCATTTT; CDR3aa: CASSEAGGSSQPQHF
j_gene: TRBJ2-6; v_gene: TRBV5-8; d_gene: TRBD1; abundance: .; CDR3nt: TGTGCCAGCAGCCTACAGGGGGCTGTGGGGGCCAACGTCCTGACTTTC; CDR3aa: CASSLQGAVGANVLTF
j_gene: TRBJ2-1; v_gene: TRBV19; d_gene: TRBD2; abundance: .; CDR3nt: TGTGCCAGGGAGGCCGGGACTAGCGGGAGTAGGAATGAGCAGTTCTTC; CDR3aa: CAREAGTSGSRNEQFF
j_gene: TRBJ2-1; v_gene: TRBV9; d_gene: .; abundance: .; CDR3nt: TGTGCCAGCAGCGCCGGGCCCCATCATAGCGATGAGCAGTTCTTC; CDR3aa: CASSAGPHHSDEQFF
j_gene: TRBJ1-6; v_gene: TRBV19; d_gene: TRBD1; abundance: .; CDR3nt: TGTGCCAGTAGTGGGACAGTCAATTCACCCCTCCACTTT; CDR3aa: CASSGTVNSPLHF
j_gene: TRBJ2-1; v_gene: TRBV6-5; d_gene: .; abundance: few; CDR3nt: TGTGCCAGCAGTTACGGTAGAAGGGGAAGCGATGATGAGCAGTTCTTC; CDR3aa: CASSYGRRGSDDEQFF
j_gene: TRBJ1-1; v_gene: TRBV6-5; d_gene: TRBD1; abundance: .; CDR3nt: TGTGCCAGCAGTTGGACAGGAGGTGGGAACACTGAAGCTTTCTTT; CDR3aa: CASSWTGGGNTEAFF
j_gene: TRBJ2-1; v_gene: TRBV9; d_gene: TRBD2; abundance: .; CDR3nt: TGTGCCAGCAGCACCGGGACAGGGCTTACTCCCGGGACTAGCGGGAGAAATGACAATGAGCAGTTCTTC; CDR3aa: CASSTGTGLTPGTSGRNDNEQFF
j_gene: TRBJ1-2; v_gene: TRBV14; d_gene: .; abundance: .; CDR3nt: TGTGCCAGCAGCCAAGACCAAACAGGGGGCTACACCTTC; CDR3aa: CASSQDQTGGYTF
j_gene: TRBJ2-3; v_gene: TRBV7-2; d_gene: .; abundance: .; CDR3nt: TGTGCCAGCAGCTCGATACTAGTGATCCCAGATACGCAGTATTTT; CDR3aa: CASSSILVIPDTQYF
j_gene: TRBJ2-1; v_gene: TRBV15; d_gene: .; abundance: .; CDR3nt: TGTGCCACCAGCAGAGCCCCGGACACAAACGATGAGCAGTTCTTC; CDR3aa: CATSRAPDTNDEQFF
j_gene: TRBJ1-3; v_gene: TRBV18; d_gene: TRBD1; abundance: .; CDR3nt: TGTGCCAGCTCACTTGGGACAGGGCACGGAAACACCATATATTTT; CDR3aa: CASSLGTGHGNTIYF
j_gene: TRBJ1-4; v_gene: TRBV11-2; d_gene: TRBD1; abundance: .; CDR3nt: TGTGCCAGCCCCTTCCCAGGGACAGCTAATGAAAAACTGTTTTTT; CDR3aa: CASPFPGTANEKLFF
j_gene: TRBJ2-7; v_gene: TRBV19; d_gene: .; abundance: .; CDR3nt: TGTGCCAGTAGTACCGCCGGGGGGCCCTACGAGCAGTACTTC; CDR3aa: CASSTAGGPYEQYF
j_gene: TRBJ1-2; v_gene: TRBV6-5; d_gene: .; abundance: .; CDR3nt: TGTGCCAGCAGCCAGGCTTCTTGGGCTAACTATGGCTACACCTTC; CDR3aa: CASSQASWANYGYTF
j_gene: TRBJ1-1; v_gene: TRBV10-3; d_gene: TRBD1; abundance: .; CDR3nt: TGTGCCATCACCTCGGACAGGGGAGTCTCTTCTTTT; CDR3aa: CAITSDRGVSSF
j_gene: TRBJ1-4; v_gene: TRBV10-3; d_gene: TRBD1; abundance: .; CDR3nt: TGTGCCATCAGTGAAAGACAGGGGCTTAATGAAAAACTGTTTTTT; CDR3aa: CAISERQGLNEKLFF
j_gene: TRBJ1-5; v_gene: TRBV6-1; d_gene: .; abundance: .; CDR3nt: TGTGCCAGCAGTGAACGGCCCAGGGATCAGCCCCAGCATTTT; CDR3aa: CASSERPRDQPQHF
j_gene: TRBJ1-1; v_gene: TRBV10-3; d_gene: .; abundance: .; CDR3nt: TGTGCCATCAGGGAGGTAGACAGTATGAACACTGAAGCTTTCTTT; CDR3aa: CAIREVDSMNTEAFF